This T cell receptor beta chain was documented in a study of blood T cell repertoires in COVID-19. Study overall: T cells, B-cell-depleted T cells, or PBMCs supplied cDNA or gDNA.

Original methodology: Researchers report that nucleated cell counts were estimated from reference gene primer amplification. The protocol was immunoSEQ multiplex PCR, while the TCRdb copy is restricted to in-frame clones and leaves out a portion. The DNA was the basis for D and trimming; V, J and clone size are from that table. Of roughly 86,000 clones listed, around 82% are singletons. Patients at the Seattle site were enrolled during active infection and followed longitudinally. This clonotype was sampled from a woman of 80 years or more with COVID-19, enrolled during active disease. The sequenced material came from peripheral blood.

The CDR3 region is CASGAGTGGMNTEAFF. The CDR3 region has the DNA TGTGCTAGTGGCGCTGGGACAGGGGGAATGAACACTGAAGCTTTCTTT. This chain links TRBV12-5 with TRBJ1-1; TRBD1 matches at 11 bases. The CDR3 extends over 16 amino acids. Trimming cost V 6 bases and J 0 bases; bases outside gene matches: 6. Germline V CDR1 and CDR2: LGHNT, FRNRAP.